Listed below are T cell receptor beta chains from one sample, sequenced in a study of glioma-infiltrating T cells after dendritic cell vaccination. TCRdb keeps only in-frame clones here, not all; method: immunoSEQ multiplex PCR. The table lists tens of thousands of clones, over 65% of them singletons. The source material was blood, sampled before dendritic cell vaccination. The receptors were sampled from a human donor with glioblastoma. Each CDR3 is given with its conserved first and last residue. The order of the fields is CDR3 DNA, CDR3 protein, J gene, CDR3 length, clone size, V gene, D gene. The D gene is left open where the match is weak. Rows give clone size only sometimes, using once, few, many, or a class for an expanded clone.

TGTGCCAGCAGTGAAATTCCGAACCTACAAGAGGCCCAGTACTTC,CASSEIPNLQEAQYF,TRBJ2-5,15,NA,TRBV6-1,NA
TGCGCCAGCAGCTTGGTCCGACTAGCGGGAGAGGTGGACAATGAGCAGTTCTTC,CASSLVRLAGEVDNEQFF,TRBJ2-1,18,NA,TRBV5-1,TRBD2
TGCGCCAGCAGAGGAGCCCCGGGACAGGGTACCTTGAACACTGAAGCTTTCTTT,CASRGAPGQGTLNTEAFF,TRBJ1-1,18,NA,TRBV5-1,TRBD1
TGTGCCAGCAGCCCACAGGGGACGGTCTCCTACGAGCAGTACTTC,CASSPQGTVSYEQYF,TRBJ2-7,15,few,TRBV7-9,TRBD1
TGTGCCAGCAGCTTACACCAGCGTAACTATGGCTACACCTTC,CASSLHQRNYGYTF,TRBJ1-2,14,NA,TRBV7-8,NA
TGCAGCGTTGACGCCTCGGGACAGAGCTATGGCTACACCTTC,CSVDASGQSYGYTF,TRBJ1-2,14,once,TRBV29-1,TRBD1
TGTGCCAGCAGTGGATACCCTAGCGGGAGAGCGGAGCAGTTCTTC,CASSGYPSGRAEQFF,TRBJ2-1,15,once,TRBV25-1,TRBD2
TGCGCCAGCAGCTTTACTAGCGGGGGGCAAGAGACCCAGTACTTC,CASSFTSGGQETQYF,TRBJ2-5,15,NA,TRBV5-1,TRBD2
TGTGCCAGCAGTTACTCGAGTAGTATCAACACTGAAGCTTTCTTT,CASSYSSSINTEAFF,TRBJ1-1,15,NA,TRBV6-5,NA
TGTGCCAGCAGCCTGCGGGGGACTAGCCCCTACGAGCAGTACTTC,CASSLRGTSPYEQYF,TRBJ2-7,15,NA,TRBV5-6,TRBD2
TGTGCCAGCAGTCCCCAGGGGGCATATAATGAAAAACTGTTTTTT,CASSPQGAYNEKLFF,TRBJ1-4,15,NA,TRBV6-1,TRBD1
TGCGCCAGCAGCTTGGCCGGGGATCCAGGCTATGGCTACACCTTC,CASSLAGDPGYGYTF,TRBJ1-2,15,NA,TRBV5-1,NA
TGTGCCAGCAGTTACTCGCCAGGGGAGGGAAACACCATATATTTT,CASSYSPGEGNTIYF,TRBJ1-3,15,NA,TRBV6-8,NA
TGTGCCTGGAGTGAGGCCGATCGGGGGGCTTTCTTT,CAWSEADRGAFF,TRBJ1-1,12,NA,TRBV30,NA
TGTGCCAGCAGTACAGTAGTGGCAGATACGCAGTATTTT,CASSTVVADTQYF,TRBJ2-3,13,NA,TRBV6-5,NA
TGTGCCAGCAGCAAACACACAGGGAAGGATCACGAGCAGTACTTC,CASSKHTGKDHEQYF,TRBJ2-7,15,once,TRBV11-2,NA
TGTGCCACCGAAAGGAGGGGCAGCACAGATACGCAGTATTTT,CATERRGSTDTQYF,TRBJ2-3,14,NA,TRBV6-5,NA
TGTGCCTGGAGTGCTAGCGGGAGGGCCGGCGAGCAGTACTTC,CAWSASGRAGEQYF,TRBJ2-7,14,NA,TRBV30,TRBD2
TGCGCCAGCAGCCCCAGTATTAATTCACCCCTCCACTTT,CASSPSINSPLHF,TRBJ1-6,13,once,TRBV5-1,NA
TGTGCCAGCAGTCTGAGGGCGCGGGGTGGCTACACCTTC,CASSLRARGGYTF,TRBJ1-2,13,NA,TRBV7-2,NA
TGTGCCAGCTGGAGACAGGGTGATGAGCAGTTCTTC,CASWRQGDEQFF,TRBJ2-1,12,NA,TRBV11-3,TRBD1
TGTGCCAGCAGCTTGGACAGGCCGAGAAACACCGGGGAGCTGTTTTTT,CASSLDRPRNTGELFF,TRBJ2-2,16,NA,TRBV5-5,NA
TGTGCCAGCAGTTACTCGATAACAGGATTTTATGGCTACACCTTC,CASSYSITGFYGYTF,TRBJ1-2,15,NA,TRBV6-5,NA
TGTGCCAGCAGCACGACTAGCGGGAGGGGGGGGGAGACCCAGTACTTC,CASSTTSGRGGETQYF,TRBJ2-5,16,NA,TRBV5-4,TRBD2
TGTGCCAGCAGTTTGGAGGGCGCGTCCACTGAAGCTTTCTTT,CASSLEGASTEAFF,TRBJ1-1,14,NA,TRBV2,NA
TGCGCCAGCAGCTTGCCGCGGAGGGACACCATATATTTT,CASSLPRRDTIYF,TRBJ1-3,13,NA,TRBV5-1,NA
TGCAGCGCTGCTCCGGGTCTTGTCGACACTGAAGCTTTCTTT,CSAAPGLVDTEAFF,TRBJ1-1,14,few,TRBV29-1,NA
TGCAGCGTTGAGGACTCTTTCTACGAGCAGTACTTC,CSVEDSFYEQYF,TRBJ2-7,12,once,TRBV29-1,NA
TGTGCCAGCAGTGGGAGGGCAGGGGGCTACGAGCAGTACTTC,CASSGRAGGYEQYF,TRBJ2-7,14,NA,TRBV2,NA
TGTGCCAGCAAGGGGACAGGGGGTACTGAAGCTTTCTTT,CASKGTGGTEAFF,TRBJ1-1,13,NA,TRBV7-6,TRBD1
TGTGCCAGCAGCTTAGCACCCTCCGGGACTAACGGGGCCAAAAACATTCAGTACTTC,CASSLAPSGTNGAKNIQYF,TRBJ2-4,19,NA,TRBV7-6,TRBD2
TGTGCCAGCAGTTACCCGGGTGAAGAGCAGTACTTC,CASSYPGEEQYF,TRBJ2-7,12,once,TRBV27,NA
TGTGCCACCAGCGGACGGACACCCCGAGAGACCCAGTACTTC,CATSGRTPRETQYF,TRBJ2-5,14,NA,TRBV15,NA
TGTGCCAGCAGTCCGACAGACTACGAGCAGTACTTC,CASSPTDYEQYF,TRBJ2-7,12,NA,TRBV6-1,NA
TGTGCCAGCAGCCCTAGCGGGTCGAACACCGGGGAGCTGTTTTTT,CASSPSGSNTGELFF,TRBJ2-2,15,NA,TRBV5-4,TRBD2
TGTGCCAGCCTAAGGGAGGGGGGCGCCTACGAGCAGTACTTC,CASLREGGAYEQYF,TRBJ2-7,14,NA,TRBV6-1,NA
TGTGCCAGCAGTTCACAGGGATCAAACTATGGCTACACCTTC,CASSSQGSNYGYTF,TRBJ1-2,14,NA,TRBV6-1,NA
TGCGCCAGCAGCTTGGTGCCGGGGAAAGAGACCCAGTACTTC,CASSLVPGKETQYF,TRBJ2-5,14,NA,TRBV5-1,NA
TGTGCCAGCAGTGTTGTGAGTGGGGGGACCTACGAGCAGTACTTC,CASSVVSGGTYEQYF,TRBJ2-7,15,NA,TRBV6-4,NA
TGTGCCAGCAGTTACGACAGAGTTAATGAAAAACTGTTTTTT,CASSYDRVNEKLFF,TRBJ1-4,14,once,TRBV6-6,NA
TGTGCCAGCAGGTTAGCGGGAGCGGATAGTCAGCAGTACTTC,CASRLAGADSQQYF,TRBJ2-7,14,few,TRBV6-5,TRBD2
TGTGCCAGCAGCCAGGGGGTGGTGGAGACCCAGTACTTC,CASSQGVVETQYF,TRBJ2-5,13,NA,TRBV7-9,TRBD1
TGTGCCAGCAGCCGATGGGACACTATCTACGAGCAGTACTTC,CASSRWDTIYEQYF,TRBJ2-7,14,NA,TRBV11-3,NA
TGTGCCTGGACAGGGCTAGCGCCAGGCATTCAGTACTTC,CAWTGLAPGIQYF,TRBJ2-4,13,few,TRBV30,NA
TGTGCCAGCTCACCCGGGGGTGCCCAGCCCCAGCATTTT,CASSPGGAQPQHF,TRBJ1-5,13,NA,TRBV18,NA
TGTGCCAGCAGCTTAGCGGGGCGCGGGAGTATTAATGAAAAACTGTTTTTT,CASSLAGRGSINEKLFF,TRBJ1-4,17,NA,TRBV11-2,NA
TGTGCCAGCAGCGTAGAACTTAGCGGAGATACGCAGTATTTT,CASSVELSGDTQYF,TRBJ2-3,14,NA,TRBV9,NA
TGTGCCAGCAGCTTAGCGTGGGGGAGGGGCGATGAGCAGTTCTTC,CASSLAWGRGDEQFF,TRBJ2-1,15,NA,TRBV7-8,TRBD2
TGTGCCAGCAGTGAAGAGGGACAGGGGGAAGGCTACACCTTC,CASSEEGQGEGYTF,TRBJ1-2,14,few,TRBV2,TRBD1
TGTGCCAGCATGGCCTCCCCATATGGCTACACCTTC,CASMASPYGYTF,TRBJ1-2,12,NA,TRBV6-1,NA
TGTGCCAGCAGTTATGGAGGTCCGGGAGCGTACGAGCAGTACTTC,CASSYGGPGAYEQYF,TRBJ2-7,15,NA,TRBV6-5,NA
TGTGCCAGCTCACCACCGGGCAGGGCAAAAGAGACCCAGTACTTC,CASSPPGRAKETQYF,TRBJ2-5,15,NA,TRBV18,NA
TGCGCCAGCAGCCAAGGGGGGGGGCCGGTTAATAGCAATCAGCCCCAGCATTTT,CASSQGGGPVNSNQPQHF,TRBJ1-5,18,NA,TRBV4-1,NA